Each of the 30 T cell receptor beta chains below was sequenced from the same sample in a study of multiple sclerosis patients with progressive multifocal leukoencephalopathy. The time point is: before natalizumab initiation. Some clones are missing from TCRdb's copy, which holds only in-frame ones; the method was immunoSEQ multiplex PCR. The sample lists more than 30,000 clones, 90% to 95% occurring once. Sample: PBMCs. The receptor source for this set is a young man with multiple sclerosis.

This rearrangement joins TRBV6-5 to TRBJ1-1, with a possible D match to TRBD1 (5 bases). CDR1 and CDR2 (germline): MNHEY, SVGAGI. This CDR3 is 15 amino acids long. V lost 2 bases and J 0 bases, leaving 10 bases between the germline ends. CDR3 protein: CASSYGRAMNTEAFF. The CDR3 region has the DNA TGTGCCAGCAGTTACGGCAGGGCGATGAACACTGAAGCTTTCTTT.

This chain uses TRBV29-1 with TRBJ1-3; no reliable D call. The germline gives CDR1 SQVTM, CDR2 ANQGSEA. The V gene lost 3 bases and the J gene lost 0 bases, with 3 bases spanning the gap. There are 12 residues in the CDR3. CDR3: CSVDVSGNTIYF. CDR3 sequence (DNA): TGCAGCGTTGACGTCTCTGGAAACACCATATATTTT.

The rearrangement links TRBV21-1 to TRBJ2-7. TRBV21-1 is a pseudogene segment. The length of the CDR3 is 17 residues. CDR3: CGPTPGPKKKKAYEQYV. The CDR3, as DNA: TGTGGGCCGACGCCGGGACCGAAGAAAAAGAAAGCCTACGAGCAGTACGTC.

The chain couples TRBV9 to TRBJ2-3; 9 bases agree with TRBD1. The CDR3 has 14 residues. V shed 2 bases, J shed 7 bases, and the junction held 5 bases outside the gene matches. Germline V gene lookup returns CDR1 SGDLS and CDR2 YYNGEE. The CDR3 sequence is CASSVTDRGNTQYF. The CDR3 region has the DNA TGTGCCAGCAGCGTGACAGACAGGGGGAATACGCAGTATTTT.

This chain uses TRBV5-4 with TRBJ2-1, with 7 bases that match TRBD2. The V gene end was trimmed by 0 bases and the J gene end by 2 bases; junction bases not matched to a gene: 5. The germline V gene encodes CDR1 SGHNT and CDR2 YYREEE (reference sequence). The CDR3 sequence is 16 residues long. The CDR3 here is CASSLGGTTAYNEQFF. DNA for the CDR3: TGTGCCAGCAGCTTGGGAGGGACTACCGCCTACAATGAGCAGTTCTTC.

The J gene is TRBJ1-1, the V gene TRBV28; D unresolved. This CDR3 is 14 amino acids long. The V gene lost 1 base and the J gene lost 8 bases, with 14 bases spanning the gap. Germline lookup yields CDR1 MDHEN and CDR2 SYDVKM. CDR3 nucleotides: TGTGCCAGCAGTTTATCCGACGAATGGCAAGAAGCTTTCTTT. The encoded protein is CASSLSDEWQEAFF.

The rearrangement joins TRBV19 to TRBJ2-1; perhaps TRBD1 as D (6 bases). Germline CDR1 LNHDA, CDR2 SQIVND (reference sequence). Trimming took off 4 bases at V and 3 bases at J, with 16 bases between the two ends. This CDR3 has 16 amino acids. The CDR3 nucleotides read TGTGCCAGTAGTAAGGACAGTGTGAGGGGCTACAATGAGCAGTTCTTC. Amino acids: CASSKDSVRGYNEQFF.

This chain uses TRBV4-1 with TRBJ2-7; D is ambiguous. Per the germline V gene, CDR1 is MGHRA and CDR2 is YSYEKL. This CDR3 comprises 10 residues. CDR3 nucleotides: TGCGCCAGCAGCCAAGACCGCCGCGCCGTC. Translated, it gives CASSQDRRAV.

The CDR3 sequence is CASSQDLGTEAFF. The CDR3 region has the DNA TGCGCCAGCAGCCAAGATTTGGGTACTGAAGCTTTCTTT. This chain joins TRBV4-3 and TRBJ1-1; unclear D gene. The germline V gene encodes CDR1 LGHNA and CDR2 YSLEER. Trimming shortened V by 0 bases and J by 5 bases, and 7 bases separated the two germline ends. The CDR3 has 13 amino acids.

J is TRBJ2-1 and V is TRBV7-7; D not certain. CDR3 length: 14 residues. Germline CDR1 reads SSHAT; CDR2 reads FNYEAQ (reference sequence). V lost 6 bases and J 0 bases, leaving 9 bases between the germline ends. The CDR3 region has the DNA TGTGCCAGCAGTCCTTCCCGCTCCTACAATGAGCAGTTCTTC. It yields the protein CASSPSRSYNEQFF.

This clone was seen a few times. The V and J genes are TRBV10-1 and TRBJ2-7; 11 nucleotides match TRBD1. J was trimmed by 5 bases and V by 6 bases; bases with no gene match: 3. The germline gives CDR1 WNHNN, CDR2 SYGVQD (reference sequence). CDR3 size: 13 residues. The CDR3 DNA reads TGCGCCAGCAGGGACAGGGGGCCCCACGAGCAGTACTTC. It encodes CASRDRGPHEQYF.

The V and J genes are TRBV19 and TRBJ2-1, with D possibly TRBD2 on 6 matching bases. Germline V lookup: CDR1 LNHDA, CDR2 SQIVND (reference sequence). Trimming shortened V by 5 bases and J by 8 bases, and 16 bases separated the two germline ends. The CDR3 is 14 amino acids. CDR3 loop: CASSPRSSAHEQFF. In nucleotides, the CDR3 is TGTGCCAGTAGTCCGCGGTCTAGCGCCCATGAGCAGTTCTTC.

This clone was recorded once. The chain uses TRBV21-1 and TRBJ2-3; TRBD1, as called in the table, went unchecked against the DNA. TRBV21-1 is designated a pseudogene. The length of the CDR3 is 15 residues. CDR3 protein: CASSNRPTGGDTQYF. In DNA, the CDR3 is TGTGCCAGCAGCAATCGTCCGACAGGGGGAGATACGCAGTATTTT.

The rearrangement uses TRBV18 and TRBJ1-1; no clear D gene. Deletions cut 8 bases from V and 5 bases from J, with 15 bases between. CDR1 and CDR2 (germline): KGHSH, LQKENI. This CDR3 spans 13 amino acids. CDR3 nucleotide sequence: TGTGCCAGCGCGGGAGCTTTCGGAACTGAAGCTTTCTTT. Translated, it gives CASAGAFGTEAFF. The variable domain in full, with the rest retrieved from reference TRBV18 and TRBJ1-1, is NAGVMQNPRHLVRRRGQEARLRCSPMKGHSHVYWYRQLPEEGLKFMVYLQKENIIDESGMPKERFSAEFPKEGPSILRIQQVVRGDSAAYFCASAGAFGTEAFFGQGTRLTVV.

This chain connects TRBV5-4 to TRBJ2-7; maybe TRBD1 (5 bases). The CDR3 length is 12 residues. CDR1 SGHNT and CDR2 YYREEE come from the germline V gene (reference sequence). V lost 4 bases and J lost 5, with 10 bases in between. CDR3 sequence: CASSLQGHEQYV. CDR3 sequence (DNA): TGTGCCAGCAGCCTCCAGGGTCACGAGCAGTACGTC.

The chain is built from TRBV5-4 and TRBJ2-5; 7 nucleotides line up with TRBD2. The CDR3 totals 15 residues. Germline-derived CDR1 and CDR2 are SGHNT and YYREEE (reference sequence). With V trimmed by 1 base and J by 1 base, 4 bases remained unmatched. Here the CDR3 reads CASSLKASGQETQYF. The DNA for the CDR3 is TGTGCCAGCAGCTTGAAGGCTAGCGGCCAAGAGACCCAGTACTTC.

The J gene is TRBJ1-1, the V gene TRBV30, with 8 bases that match TRBD1. With 3 bases clipped from V and 4 bases from J, the junction kept 10 bases outside the gene matches. CDR1 and CDR2 (germline): GTSNPN, SVGIG (reference sequence). The CDR3 is 15 residues long. In DNA form, the CDR3 reads TGTGCCTGGAGGTATCCAGGGGGCTGGAGCACTGAAGCTTTCTTT. Its translation: CAWRYPGGWSTEAFF.

The chain uses TRBV5-4 and TRBJ2-7, with TRBD1 matching over 12 bases. V lost 3 bases to trimming and J lost 4 bases; unmatched junction nucleotides: 11. Germline assignment: CDR1 SGHNT and CDR2 YYREEE (reference sequence). The length of the CDR3 is 17 residues. The CDR3 region is CASSSHPGQGAPYEQYV. In DNA, the CDR3 is TGTGCCAGCAGCTCACACCCGGGACAGGGGGCGCCTTACGAGCAGTACGTC.

The chain combines TRBV9 with TRBJ2-5; TRBD2 agrees at 14 bases. The CDR3 covers 18 residues. Germline lookup yields CDR1 SGDLS and CDR2 YYNGEE. V lost 3 bases to trimming and J lost 2 bases; unmatched junction nucleotides: 9. CDR3 sequence reads: CASSDGTSGRKAQETQYF. The CDR3 DNA sequence: TGTGCCAGCAGCGACGGGACTAGCGGGAGAAAGGCGCAAGAGACCCAGTACTTC.

CDR3 protein: CASSSPSGLQETQYF. CDR3 nucleotide sequence: TGTGCCAGCAGCTCCCCGTCAGGACTCCAAGAGACCCAGTACTTC. The chain is built from TRBV7-2 and TRBJ2-5; D possibly corresponds to TRBD2 (5 bases). The CDR3 loop spans 15 amino acids. V was cut by 4 bases and J by 1 base, with 13 bases left in between. CDR1 and CDR2 from the germline V gene are SGHTA and FQGNSA.

The chain joins TRBV13 to TRBJ2-1, with D tentatively TRBD1 or TRBD2 (6 bases each). V lost 6 bases and J lost 6, with 12 bases in between. CDR3 length: 13 amino acids. Germline V gives CDR1 PRHDT, CDR2 FYEKMQ (reference sequence). In nucleotides, the CDR3 is TGTGCCAGCAGGGAGGGGGGCTCCAATGAGCAGTTCTTC. This sequence encodes CASREGGSNEQFF.

The rearrangement joins TRBV10-2 to TRBJ2-7, with a tentative D call TRBD1 (6 bases). The V gene's germline CDR1 is WSHSY and CDR2 SAAADI. The V end lost 7 bases, the J end lost 4 bases, and 17 bases lay between the germline ends. The CDR3 length is 14 residues. The DNA for the CDR3 is TGCGCCAGCACCCGCAACAGGGATTTTTACGAGCAGTACGTC. Its translation is CASTRNRDFYEQYV.

Note on this clone: Within the sample, other DNA sequences also encode this same CDR3. The chain combines TRBV20-1 with TRBJ2-7; D ambiguous. Deletions cut 0 bases from V and 5 bases from J, with 5 bases between. This CDR3 has 11 amino acids. The germline V gene encodes CDR1 DFQATT and CDR2 SNEGSKA (reference sequence). The CDR3 DNA is TGCAGTGCTAGAGATCCCAACGAGCAGTACTTC. This codes for CSARDPNEQYF.

The chain combines TRBV7-2 with TRBJ2-3; 14 bases map to TRBD2. Germline lookup yields CDR1 SGHTA and CDR2 FQGNSA. The CDR3 is 16 residues long. With 5 bases clipped from V and 5 bases from J, the junction kept 6 bases outside the gene matches. Here the CDR3 reads CASSQGLAGGGDTQYF. The DNA of the CDR3 is TGTGCCAGCAGCCAAGGACTAGCGGGAGGTGGAGATACGCAGTATTTT.

The CDR3: CASSLEANPYNEQFF. DNA of the CDR3: TGCGCCAGCAGCTTGGAGGCCAATCCCTACAATGAGCAGTTCTTC. The rearrangement uses TRBV5-1 and TRBJ2-1; D uncertain. V was shortened by 0 bases and J by 2 bases, with 9 bases between the two germline ends. Germline assignment: CDR1 SGHRS and CDR2 YFSETQ. The CDR3 spans 15 residues.

About this clone: Other DNA sequences from this sample encode an identical CDR3 as well. The chain uses TRBV7-9 and TRBJ2-1; 7 nucleotides agree with TRBD2. This CDR3 contains 15 residues. Germline CDR1 reads SEHNR; CDR2 reads FQNEAQ (reference sequence). J lost 8 bases, V lost 5 bases, and 12 bases had no gene match. CDR3 nucleotide sequence: TGTGCCAGCAGCCCACGGGGACTATTATGGGATGAGCAGTTCTTC. It codes for CASSPRGLLWDEQFF.

The chain couples TRBV6-5 to TRBJ2-6; D is uncertain. The V end lost 4 bases, the J end lost 0 bases, and 7 bases lay between the germline ends. The CDR3 totals 15 residues. CDR1 is MNHEY, CDR2 SVGAGI, per germline. This CDR3 is CASSSRISGANVLTF. In DNA form, the CDR3 reads TGTGCCAGCAGTTCGAGGATCTCTGGGGCCAACGTCCTGACTTTC.

The rearrangement joins TRBV27 to TRBJ2-7; the D gene is possibly TRBD1 (5 bases). The V end was cut by 6 bases, the J end by 3 bases, with 21 bases between. Germline assignment: CDR1 MNHEY and CDR2 SMNVEV (reference sequence). The CDR3 is 16 amino acids. The CDR3 here is CASSSRVSTAFYEQYF. The CDR3 region has the DNA TGTGCCAGCAGCTCCAGGGTGTCCACCGCTTTCTACGAGCAGTACTTC.

This rearrangement joins TRBV7-9 to TRBJ1-1; 10 bases align to TRBD1. J was trimmed by 1 base and V by 2 bases; bases with no gene match: 4. Germline V gene data show CDR1 as SEHNR and CDR2 as FQNEAQ (reference sequence). The CDR3 totals 16 residues. Written as DNA, the CDR3 is TGTGCCAGCAGCTTACCGACAGGGGGCGCGAACACTGAAGCTTTCTTT. Its translation is CASSLPTGGANTEAFF.

The V call is TRBV19, the J call TRBJ2-7; 11 bases agree with TRBD1. CDR1 and CDR2 (germline): LNHDA, SQIVND (reference sequence). The CDR3 has 15 residues. V shed 3 bases and J 3 bases; nucleotides not matched to a gene: 4. The CDR3 DNA reads TGTGCCAGTAGTATGGCCGGGACAGGGGGCTACGAGCAGTACTTC. As protein: CASSMAGTGGYEQYF.